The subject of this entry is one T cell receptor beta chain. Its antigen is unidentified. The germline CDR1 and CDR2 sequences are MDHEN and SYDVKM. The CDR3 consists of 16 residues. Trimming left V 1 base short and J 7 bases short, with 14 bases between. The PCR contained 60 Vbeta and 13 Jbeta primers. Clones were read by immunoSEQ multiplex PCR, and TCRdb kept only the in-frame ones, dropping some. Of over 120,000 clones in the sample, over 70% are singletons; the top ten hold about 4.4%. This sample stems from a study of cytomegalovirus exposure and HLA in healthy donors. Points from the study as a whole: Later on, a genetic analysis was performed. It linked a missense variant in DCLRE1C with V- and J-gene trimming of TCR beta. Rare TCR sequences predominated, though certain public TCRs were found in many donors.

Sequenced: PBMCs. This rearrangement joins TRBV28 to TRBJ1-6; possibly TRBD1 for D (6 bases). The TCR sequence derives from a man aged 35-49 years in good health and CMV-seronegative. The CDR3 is CASSLLGGGGNSPLHF. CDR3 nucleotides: TGTGCCAGCAGTTTATTAGGGGGGGGAGGGAATTCACCCCTCCACTTT.